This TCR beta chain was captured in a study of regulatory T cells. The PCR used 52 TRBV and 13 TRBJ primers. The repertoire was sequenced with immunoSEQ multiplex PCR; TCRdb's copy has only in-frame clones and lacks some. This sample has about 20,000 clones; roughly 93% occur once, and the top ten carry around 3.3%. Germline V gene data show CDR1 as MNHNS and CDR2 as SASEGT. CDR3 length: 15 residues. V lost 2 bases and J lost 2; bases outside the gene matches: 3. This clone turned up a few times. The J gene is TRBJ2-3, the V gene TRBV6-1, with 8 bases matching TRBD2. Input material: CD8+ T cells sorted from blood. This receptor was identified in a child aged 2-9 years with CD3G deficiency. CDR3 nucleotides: TGTGCCAGCAGTGAACCTGGACTAGCCACAGATACGCAGTATTTT. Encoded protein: CASSEPGLATDTQYF.